This T cell receptor beta chain stems from a study of blood T cells in healthy people across ages. Comments on this clonotype: What it binds is unknown.

With a J-beta primer mix and a sample-barcoded 5' primer, a second PCR ran 7 to 11 cycles. With 12 random nucleotides, a template-switch adaptor tagged each individual cDNA molecule. TCRdb re-called the 5' RACE reads with MiXCR, one entry per CDR3 protein. Among about 2 million distinct CDR3 sequences listed, around half were seen once. Findings and limits, study-wide: Because sorting was not performed, PBMCs prevented conclusive naive versus antigen-experienced comparison. In long-lived donors, naive CD4+ cell counts and diversity exceeded those of aged donors.

The CDR3 totals 13 residues. Germline lookup yields CDR1 MNHEY and CDR2 SVGAGI. V was cut by 0 bases and J by 4 bases, with 6 bases left in between. What was sequenced was blood. The chain links TRBV6-5 to TRBJ1-2; no clear D. The receptor was isolated from a woman between 40 and 50 years old in good health. For the CDR3, the DNA is TGTGCCAGCAGTTACTCCTATAGCTATGGCTACACCTTC. It is translated as CASSYSYSYGYTF.